Here is one TCR beta chain with its context. Its antigen is not yet known. No base-level quality is on record; no much larger clone is a single base apart. These data originate in a study of T-cell memory formation after mild COVID-19 (dated by TCRdb to about 2021). Background on the whole study: TCR sequence clusters from the two donors were largely donor specific. In two donors, T-cell clones that expanded and contracted after mild COVID-19 were followed by sequencing TCRalpha and TCRbeta repertoires longitudinally. The cohort was made up of two young adult volunteers, one female and one male, who were previously healthy.

The germline V gene provides CDR1 SNHLY and CDR2 FYNNEI. Trimming costs V 6 bases and J 2 bases, and their ends lie 17 bases apart. From the cysteine through the phenylalanine, the CDR3 covers 15 amino acids. Left in the record is the CDR3 DNA by itself, 45 bases read in frame from the first base. Overall results and qualifications from the work: Contracting CD4+ clones were found mainly in CM and EM memory subsets, while CD8+ clones were enriched in EMRA. Some responding clones were detected in pre-infection memory, suggesting pre-existing cross-reactive memory T cells joined the SARS-CoV-2 response. Whether the second-wave clones peaking on day 37 were SARS-CoV-2 specific was not confirmed. Only a couple of mild cases were covered in the study, and larger cohorts including severe cases with pre-infection samples were considered necessary. Balanced CD4/CD8 phenotypes were observed for clones contracting from day 15 to 85, whereas a bias towards CD4+ was observed for a second wave of clones expanding from day 15 to 37.

Ficoll-Paque density gradient centrifugation was used to isolate PBMCs. The data were produced on an Illumina NovaSeq 6000. cDNA libraries for TCRalpha and TCRbeta were prepared by 5'RACE using constant-segment primers, with sample barcodes and unique molecular identifiers added. Trizol reagent was used to extract RNA from every sample. Library amplification was performed in two PCR steps, and a second sample barcode and Illumina TruSeq adapters were introduced in the second step. Libraries were sequenced on an Illumina NovaSeq with 2 x 150 bp paired-end reads. The paper's processing steps were these. Reads were demultiplexed and collapsed into UMI-guided consensus sequences with migec v1.2.7. Using mixcr v2.1.11, the UMI consensuses were aligned to TRA and TRB V and J templates and assembled into clonotypes. A clonotype was counted as expanded or contracted only if both edgeR and NoisET called the change significant, with noise models trained on biological replicates. edgeR calls used a false discovery rate-adjusted p below 0.01 and a log2 fold-change threshold of 1. As an exploratory analysis of dynamics, max-normalized trajectories of the 1000 most abundant clonotypes were examined with PCA combined with hierarchical clustering. Separately sequenced CD4+ and CD8+ repertoires were used to assign the CD4 or CD8 phenotype of responding clones. TCRdb cleaned the public reads at Q25 with fastp, built clones with MiXCR and kept in-frame beta chains. Rows merge per CDR3 protein into single entries with the most common DNA and genes. TCRdb assigned the V and J calls; the authors' analysis was not used. This sample has 300,000 to 400,000 distinct CDR3 sequences in its table, and about 15% of those were observed once. The ten largest clones capture about a fifth of the sample.

Sequencing was performed on PBMCs or a T cell subset sorted from them (not recorded which). The source is a young man who had mild COVID-19 (a few samples of this study predate the infection). The sample titles of this study are shuffled in the database, so cell type and time point are left out; the donor was told from shared clones. The chain is assembled from TRBV2 and TRBJ2-7, and perhaps TRBD1 as D gene, on 8 matching bases. The base sequence is TGTGCCAGCAGGACTGACAGGGGAGGGCCCTACGAGCAGTACTTC. Its amino acids are CASRTDRGGPYEQYF.